This note documents a single T cell receptor (beta chain) sequence. This specimen comes from a study of technical replicates of blood from a handful of donors. The ends lost 5 bases at V and 4 bases at J; junction bases unmatched: 8. Germline-derived CDR1 and CDR2 are SNHLY and FYNNEI. The CDR3 runs to 15 residues. Measured with immunoSEQ multiplex PCR; TCRdb has only the in-frame clones, and not every one. There are some 13,000 clones in the sample; approximately 96% occur only once, and 7.2% lies in the top ten. Sequenced sample: PBMCs. This chain links TRBV2 with TRBJ1-5, with 7 bases aligning to TRBD1. The TCR comes from a human donor in good health. The CDR3 reads CASSSGTVENQPQHF. CDR3 DNA sequence: TGTGCCAGCAGTTCCGGGACAGTAGAAAATCAGCCCCAGCATTTT.